The T cell receptor beta chain under discussion was sequenced for a study of identical twins. TCRdb itself ran the 5' RACE reads through MiXCR, one entry per CDR3 protein. The table has about 530,000 distinct CDR3 sequences, 20% to 25% seen once. General study points: Fewer insertions characterized abundant cord blood beta clonotypes, whereas memory repertoires showed none.

The germline V gene encodes CDR1 WSHSY and CDR2 SAAADI. The CDR3 spans 13 residues. Trimming stripped 4 bases from V and 4 bases from J, with 10 bases between. Turning to this clonotype: The antigen is undetermined.

The same specimen was also included in a second study, on yellow fever vaccine responses in identical twins.

The clonotype was recovered from a young woman in good health. The gene calls are TRBV10-2 and TRBJ2-5; TRBD1 might be the D (7 bases). Sequences were obtained from CD4+ T cells sorted from blood. The CDR3 sequence is CASSGQGGETQYF. CDR3 bases: TGCGCCAGCAGTGGTCAGGGGGGAGAGACCCAGTACTTC.